These 23 T cell receptor beta chains were sequenced from one sample in a study of cytomegalovirus exposure and HLA in healthy donors. PCR involved 60 Vbeta and 13 Jbeta primers. Here immunoSEQ multiplex PCR was the method, and the copy in TCRdb shows in-frame clones only, minus some. Of tens of thousands of clones listed, around 78% are singletons. The sequenced material came from PBMCs. All receptors derive from a male donor in good health and CMV-seropositive.

The chain combines TRBV5-1 with TRBJ2-1; possibly TRBD1 for D (5 bases). Germline CDR1 SGHRS, CDR2 YFSETQ. This CDR3 comprises 16 residues. The V end was cut by 7 bases, the J end by 6 bases, with 23 bases between. The CDR3 region has the DNA TGCGCCAGCGGGAAGGGGTCGGGTTCCGGCTCCAATGAGCAGTTCTTC. Protein: CASGKGSGSGSNEQFF.

The V gene is TRBV7-9, the J gene TRBJ2-7, with 10 bases lining up with TRBD2. Losses at the gene ends were 5 bases for V and 6 bases for J; bases not matched to a gene: 13. This CDR3 is built from 16 residues. CDR1 and CDR2 from the germline V gene are SEHNR and FQNEAQ (reference sequence). The chain's CDR3 is CASSQPTSGGAGEQYF. The CDR3, as DNA: TGTGCCAGCAGCCAACCTACGAGCGGGGGGGCTGGCGAGCAGTACTTC.

The rearrangement uses TRBV11-2 and TRBJ2-7; 7 nucleotides agree with TRBD1. V shed 3 bases, J shed 3 bases, and the junction held 5 bases outside the gene matches. Germline V gene lookup returns CDR1 SGHAT and CDR2 FQNNGV. CDR3 size: 14 residues. In DNA form, the CDR3 reads TGTGCCAGCAGCTTCGGGACAGAACTCTACGAGCAGTACTTC. It encodes CASSFGTELYEQYF. Complete variable domain (other parts from reference TRBV11-2 and TRBJ2-7): EAGVAQSPRYKIIEKRQSVAFWCNPISGHATLYWYQQILGQGPKLLIQFQNNGVVDDSQLPKDRFSAERLKGVDSTLKIQPAKLEDSAVYLCASSFGTELYEQYFGPGTRLTVT.

The V and J genes are TRBV4-3 and TRBJ2-3, with 9 bases aligning to TRBD2. From germline, CDR1 is LGHNA and CDR2 YSLEER. The junction had 2 bases not matched to a gene; V was cut back by 0 bases and J by 4 bases. The CDR3 extends over 15 amino acids. The CDR3 DNA reads TGCGCCAGCAGCCAAGATCGCGGGGGGGCAGATACGCAGTATTTT. Amino acids: CASSQDRGGADTQYF.

The chain employs TRBV4-3 and TRBJ2-1; TRBD1 agrees at 8 bases. The J segment lost 5 bases and the V segment lost 1 base, leaving 7 bases of the junction unmatched. This CDR3 has 16 residues. Germline V gene sequence: CDR1 LGHNA, CDR2 YSLEER. This CDR3 is CASSQADRVINNEQFF. The CDR3 DNA follows: TGCGCCAGCAGCCAAGCGGACAGGGTTATAAACAATGAGCAGTTCTTC.

In this sample, this clone turned up a few times. CDR3 DNA: TGTGCCAGCTTCCCGGACACGATAAGCACTGAAGCTTTCTTT. Its protein is CASFPDTISTEAFF. The J gene is TRBJ1-1, the V gene TRBV18; weak D call: TRBD1 (5 bases). Germline V gene lookup returns CDR1 KGHSH and CDR2 LQKENI. The V gene lost 7 bases and the J gene lost 4 bases, with 16 bases spanning the gap. This CDR3 region has 14 residues.

V gene TRBV6-1 combines with J gene TRBJ2-7, with 7 bases matching TRBD1. With 7 bases clipped from V and 1 base from J, the junction kept 4 bases outside the gene matches. The CDR3 is made up of 13 amino acids. The germline V gene encodes CDR1 MNHNS and CDR2 SASEGT. The CDR3 region has the DNA TGTGCCAGCACCAAGACAGGGTCCTACGAGCAGTACTTC. It specifies CASTKTGSYEQYF.

This chain links TRBV5-1 with TRBJ1-2; the match to TRBD1 covers 8 bases. The V gene end was trimmed by 0 bases and the J gene end by 0 bases; junction bases not matched to a gene: 7. This CDR3 contains 17 residues. The V gene's germline CDR1 is SGHRS and CDR2 YFSETQ. The CDR3 protein is CASSLDNTGGSNYGYTF. The CDR3 DNA reads TGCGCCAGCAGCTTGGATAATACAGGGGGGTCTAACTATGGCTACACCTTC. Full variable domain (outside the CDR3, taken from reference TRBV5-1 and TRBJ1-2): KAGVTQTPRYLIKTRGQQVTLSCSPISGHRSVSWYQQTPGQGLQFLFEYFSETQRNKGNFPGRFSGRQFSNSRSEMNVSTLELGDSALYLCASSLDNTGGSNYGYTFGSGTRLTVV.

The table lists this clone with a count of one. V usage is TRBV7-9 and J usage is TRBJ2-7; weak D call: TRBD2 (6 bases). The CDR3 runs 12 residues. CDR1 and CDR2 from the germline V gene are SEHNR and FQNEAQ (reference sequence). Trimming pared 5 bases from V and 3 bases from J, leaving 8 bases between. The CDR3 DNA sequence: TGTGCCAGCAGCCCGGGACTCTACGAGCAGTACTTC. Encoded protein: CASSPGLYEQYF.

The chain uses TRBV7-2 and TRBJ2-1, with 10 bases matching TRBD1. Trimming removed 5 bases from V and 7 bases from J; junction bases left unmatched: 8. This CDR3 spans 15 amino acids. CDR1 SGHTA and CDR2 FQGNSA come from the germline V gene. The CDR3 region is CASSLGQGNWNEQFF. The CDR3 DNA reads as TGTGCCAGCAGCCTGGGACAGGGGAATTGGAATGAGCAGTTCTTC. Supplemented by reference TRBV7-2 and TRBJ2-1, the full variable domain reads GAGVSQSPSNKVTEKGKDVELRCDPISGHTALYWYRQSLGQGLEFLIYFQGNSAPDKSGLPSDRFSAERTGGSVSTLTIQRTQQEDSAVYLCASSLGQGNWNEQFFGPGTRLTVL.

In this sample, this clone turned up a few times. The genes are TRBV5-8 and TRBJ2-2, with a tentative D call TRBD1 (5 bases). CDR1 and CDR2 from the germline V gene are SGHTS and YDEGEE. V dropped 0 bases and J dropped 3 bases, with 9 bases sitting between them. The CDR3 runs 15 residues. In nucleotides, the CDR3 is TGTGCCAGCAGCTTGGGCCAGGGATACACCGGGGAGCTGTTTTTT. Translated, it gives CASSLGQGYTGELFF.

V and J are TRBV9 and TRBJ2-3, with 8 bases lining up with TRBD1. Per the germline V gene, CDR1 is SGDLS and CDR2 is YYNGEE. The trim removed 0 bases at V and 4 bases at J, leaving 4 bases unmatched. CDR3 length: 15 residues. CDR3 DNA sequence: TGTGCCAGCAGCGTAGGGCAGGGGGCCTCAGATACGCAGTATTTT. The encoded protein is CASSVGQGASDTQYF.

This clone was observed once. The chain combines TRBV5-1 with TRBJ1-4; D call uncertain. CDR1 and CDR2 (germline): SGHRS, YFSETQ. The V end was cut by 3 bases, the J end by 6 bases, with 12 bases between. The CDR3 sequence is 14 residues long. The CDR3 here is CASSSTVTDEKLFF. CDR3 sequence (DNA): TGCGCCAGCAGCTCAACAGTGACGGATGAAAAACTGTTTTTT. The full variable domain, in which reference TRBV5-1 and TRBJ1-4 provide the parts outside the CDR3, is KAGVTQTPRYLIKTRGQQVTLSCSPISGHRSVSWYQQTPGQGLQFLFEYFSETQRNKGNFPGRFSGRQFSNSRSEMNVSTLELGDSALYLCASSSTVTDEKLFFGSGTQLSVL.

V is TRBV28 and J is TRBJ2-1, with 10 bases identical to TRBD2. With V trimmed by 4 bases and J by 5 bases, 11 bases remained unmatched. The germline CDR1 and CDR2 sequences are MDHEN and SYDVKM. There are 17 residues in the CDR3. The CDR3 reads CASSSRAGGPIDNEQFF. CDR3 coding DNA: TGTGCCAGCAGTTCCCGAGCGGGAGGGCCTATAGACAATGAGCAGTTCTTC.

The V gene is TRBV2, the J gene TRBJ2-7; possible D gene TRBD1, 6 bases. The CDR3 extends over 11 amino acids. Deletions cut 7 bases from V and 6 bases from J, with 10 bases between. Germline CDR1 and CDR2: SNHLY and FYNNEI. The CDR3 sequence: CASTGVGEQYF. The CDR3 DNA sequence: TGTGCCAGCACAGGGGTGGGCGAGCAGTACTTC.

The rearrangement links TRBV11-1 to TRBJ2-3, with D possibly being TRBD1 (5 bases). Germline values: CDR1 SGHAT, CDR2 FQDESV (reference sequence). The CDR3 sequence is 13 residues long. V dropped 4 bases and J dropped 3 bases, with 8 bases sitting between them. The CDR3 region is CASSSQGTDTQYF. The CDR3 DNA reads as TGTGCCAGCAGCTCGCAGGGAACAGATACGCAGTATTTT.

The chain recombines TRBV4-1 with TRBJ2-1; the D is unclear. CDR3 length: 14 residues. The germline V and J ends were trimmed by 3 bases and 6 bases, with 12 bases remaining between them. CDR1 and CDR2 (germline): MGHRA, YSYEKL. In DNA form, the CDR3 reads TGCGCCAGCAGCCAGTTCCCCTCAGTCAATGAGCAGTTCTTC. This gives the protein CASSQFPSVNEQFF.

The V and J genes are TRBV2 and TRBJ2-5, with a possible D match to TRBD1 (6 bases). V gave up 4 bases and J gave up 2 bases, with 8 bases separating them. CDR1 and CDR2 from the germline V gene are SNHLY and FYNNEI. CDR3 length: 13 amino acids. The CDR3 sequence is CASSGTGQETQYF. The CDR3 bases are TGTGCCAGCAGTGGTACAGGGCAAGAGACCCAGTACTTC. The whole variable domain, filled in from reference TRBV2 and TRBJ2-5, reads EPEVTQTPSHQVTQMGQEVILRCVPISNHLYFYWYRQILGQKVEFLVSFYNNEISEKSEIFDDQFSVERPDGSNFTLKIRSTKLEDSAMYFCASSGTGQETQYFGPGTRLLVL.

This clone is a singleton in its sample. V gene TRBV30 combines with J gene TRBJ2-3; D gene ambiguous. The germline CDR1 and CDR2 sequences are GTSNPN and SVGIG (reference sequence). There are 14 residues in the CDR3. V was shortened by 5 bases and J by 2 bases, with 14 bases between the two germline ends. CDR3 in amino acids: CAWAIKSNTDTQYF. The CDR3 DNA follows: TGTGCCTGGGCAATCAAGAGTAACACAGATACGCAGTATTTT.

The chain uses TRBV7-3 and TRBJ2-7; possibly TRBD2 for D (7 bases). The V end lost 2 bases, the J end lost 4 bases, and 12 bases lay between the germline ends. Germline CDR1 SGHTA, CDR2 FQGTGA. This CDR3 comprises 14 residues. CDR3 sequence (DNA): TGTGCCAGCAGCTTAGGTGGGGGGGCTTACGAGCAGTACTTC. It codes for CASSLGGGAYEQYF.

This sequence joins TRBV4-3 and TRBJ1-2; 7 positions agree with TRBD1. CDR1 and CDR2 (germline): LGHNA, YSLEER. The CDR3 is made up of 14 amino acids. The V and J ends lost 8 bases and 2 bases, in that order; junction bases with no gene match: 8. CDR3 region: CASPDRAGNYGYTF. CDR3 in DNA: TGCGCCAGCCCCGACAGGGCAGGAAACTATGGCTACACCTTC.

The rearrangement joins TRBV5-4 to TRBJ2-1; maybe TRBD1 (6 bases). Trimming pared 2 bases from V and 8 bases from J, leaving 11 bases between. CDR3 length: 13 residues. The V gene's germline CDR1 is SGHNT and CDR2 YYREEE (reference sequence). CDR3 nucleotides: TGTGCCAGCAGCTTCAGGGGTTGGGATGAGCAGTTCTTC. Residues: CASSFRGWDEQFF.

J is TRBJ1-4 and V is TRBV18, with TRBD1 as a possible D gene (5 bases). The V and J ends lost 6 bases and 0 bases respectively, with 17 bases between them. CDR3 length: 17 residues. Germline assignment: CDR1 KGHSH and CDR2 LQKENI. This chain's CDR3 is CASSLTETSTTNEKLFF. The CDR3 nucleotides are TGTGCCAGCTCCTTGACAGAAACATCGACAACTAATGAAAAACTGTTTTTT.